The present entry profiles one TCR beta chain with its context. Under the authors' procedure: Estimation of nucleated cell counts relied on the amplification of reference gene primers. Clones were read by immunoSEQ multiplex PCR, and TCRdb kept only the in-frame ones, dropping some. V, J and clone size are taken as reported in that table, and D and trimming were inferred from the DNA itself. Of about 220,000 clones listed, about 79% are singletons. The sample comes from a study of blood T cell repertoires in COVID-19. The V gene's germline CDR1 is SGHAT and CDR2 FQNNGV. CDR3 length: 13 residues. V was pared by 0 bases and J by 9 bases, with 9 bases between.

The source material was peripheral blood. The V and J genes are TRBV11-2 and TRBJ1-5, with D uncertain. This clonotype was sampled from a man between 45 and 60 years old with active or convalescent COVID-19. The CDR3: CASSLEVLGPQHF. The CDR3 nucleotides read TGTGCCAGCAGCTTAGAGGTCCTCGGGCCCCAGCATTTT.